A single T cell receptor beta chain is shown here with its context. Germline lookup yields CDR1 DFQATT and CDR2 SNEGSKA (reference sequence). The CDR3 extends over 9 amino acids. This record comes from a study of blood T cell repertoires in COVID-19. Overall study: Sample material is recorded as cDNA or gDNA derived from T cells, B-cell-depleted T cells, or PBMCs.

Assay: immunoSEQ multiplex PCR; the TCRdb copy retains only in-frame clones and omits some. The sample holds around 380,000 clones, 81% seen once. The material sequenced was peripheral blood. The sequence came from a human donor with acute or convalescent COVID-19. The donor label of this sample is uncertain. The chain links TRBV20-1 to TRBJ1-2, with no clear D. CDR3 region: CIALYGYTF. CDR3 nucleotides: TGCATCGCACTCTATGGCTACACCTTC.